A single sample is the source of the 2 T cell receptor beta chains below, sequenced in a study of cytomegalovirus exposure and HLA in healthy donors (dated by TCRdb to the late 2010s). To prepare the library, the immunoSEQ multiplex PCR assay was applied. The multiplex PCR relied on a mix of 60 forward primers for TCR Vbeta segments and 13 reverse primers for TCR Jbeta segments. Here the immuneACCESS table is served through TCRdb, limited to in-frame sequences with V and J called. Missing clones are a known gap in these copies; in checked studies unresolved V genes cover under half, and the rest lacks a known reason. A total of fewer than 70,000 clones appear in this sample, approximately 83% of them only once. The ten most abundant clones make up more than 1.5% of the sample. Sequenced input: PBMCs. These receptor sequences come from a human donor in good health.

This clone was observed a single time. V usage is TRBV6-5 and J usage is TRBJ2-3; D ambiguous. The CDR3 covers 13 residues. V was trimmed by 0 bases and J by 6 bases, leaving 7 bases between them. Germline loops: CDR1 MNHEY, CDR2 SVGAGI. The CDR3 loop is CASSYSVEDTQYF. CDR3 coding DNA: TGTGCCAGCAGTTACTCTGTTGAGGATACGCAGTATTTT.

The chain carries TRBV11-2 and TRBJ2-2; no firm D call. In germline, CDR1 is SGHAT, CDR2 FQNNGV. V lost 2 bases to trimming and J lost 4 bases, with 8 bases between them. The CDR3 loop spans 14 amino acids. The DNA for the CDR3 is TGTGCCAGCAGCTTAATTGGGCCCACCGGGGAGCTGTTTTTT. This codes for CASSLIGPTGELFF.